A selection of T cell receptor beta chains follows, all from one sample in a study of cytomegalovirus exposure and HLA in healthy donors. Assay: immunoSEQ multiplex PCR; the TCRdb copy retains only in-frame clones and omits some. The sample yields about 70,000 clones, just over 85% seen once. The sample taken for sequencing was PBMCs. The receptor source for this set is a woman aged 25 to 39 in good health and CMV-seronegative. CDR3s include the opening cysteine and the closing phenylalanine or tryptophan. The D gene is left open where the match is weak.

cdr3_aa,cdr3_nt,d_call,v_call,j_call
CASVSGTRNEQFF,TGCGCCAGCGTTAGCGGGACCCGGAATGAGCAGTTCTTC,TRBD2,TRBV5-1,TRBJ2-1
CASRLGGTDTQYF,TGTGCCAGCAGGCTAGGAGGCACAGATACGCAGTATTTT,-,TRBV6-1,TRBJ2-3
CASSHDRAGANVLTF,TGCGCCAGCAGCCATGACAGGGCTGGGGCCAACGTCCTGACTTTC,TRBD1,TRBV5-1,TRBJ2-6
CASSLRQPSSYEQYF,TGTGCCAGCAGTTTAAGACAGCCCTCCTCCTACGAGCAGTACTTC,-,TRBV28,TRBJ2-7
CASSILEETQYF,TGTGCCAGCAGCATCCTTGAAGAGACCCAGTACTTC,-,TRBV7-2,TRBJ2-5
CASSPEREGLGQYF,TGTGCCAGCTCACCAGAGCGGGAGGGCCTTGGGCAGTATTTT,TRBD2,TRBV18,TRBJ2-3
CASSQDKGLSYEQYF,TGTGCCAGCAGCCAAGATAAGGGACTCTCGTACGAGCAGTACTTC,-,TRBV14,TRBJ2-7
CAWSKGTGLYEQYF,TGTGCCTGGAGTAAGGGGACAGGCCTCTACGAGCAGTACTTC,TRBD1,TRBV30,TRBJ2-7
CASSGTGQGAETQYF,TGTGCCAGCAGCGGCACGGGACAGGGGGCGGAGACCCAGTACTTC,TRBD1,TRBV9,TRBJ2-5
CASSQAGRETGELFF,TGTGCCAGCAGCCAAGCCGGGAGGGAGACCGGGGAGCTGTTTTTT,TRBD2,TRBV4-2,TRBJ2-2